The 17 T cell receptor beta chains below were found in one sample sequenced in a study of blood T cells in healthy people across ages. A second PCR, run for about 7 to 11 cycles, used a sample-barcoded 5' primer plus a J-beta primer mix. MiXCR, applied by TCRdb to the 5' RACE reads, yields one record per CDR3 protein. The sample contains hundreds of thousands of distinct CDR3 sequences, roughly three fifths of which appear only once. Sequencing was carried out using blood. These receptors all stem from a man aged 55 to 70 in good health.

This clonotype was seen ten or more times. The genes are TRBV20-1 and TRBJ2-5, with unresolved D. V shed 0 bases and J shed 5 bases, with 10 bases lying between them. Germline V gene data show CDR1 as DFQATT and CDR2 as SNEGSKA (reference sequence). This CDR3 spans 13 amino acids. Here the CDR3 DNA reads TGCAGTGCTAGAGAGGTGGGCCGGGAGACCCAGTACTTC. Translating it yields CSAREVGRETQYF.

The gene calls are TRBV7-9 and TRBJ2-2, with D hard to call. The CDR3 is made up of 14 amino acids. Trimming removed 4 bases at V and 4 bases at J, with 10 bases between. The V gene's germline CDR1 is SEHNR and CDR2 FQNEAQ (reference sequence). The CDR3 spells CASSWSQSTGELFF. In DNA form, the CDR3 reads TGTGCCAGCAGCTGGTCACAGAGCACCGGGGAGCTGTTTTTT.

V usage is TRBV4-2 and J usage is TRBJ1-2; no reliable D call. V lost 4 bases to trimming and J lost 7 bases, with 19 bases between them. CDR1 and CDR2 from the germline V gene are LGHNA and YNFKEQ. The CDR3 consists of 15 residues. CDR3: CASSPPDEALSGYTF. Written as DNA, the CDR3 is TGTGCCAGCAGCCCACCAGATGAGGCTTTAAGTGGCTACACCTTC.

CDR3 amino acids: CASSLTGLEGAGEFF. The CDR3 nucleotides are TGTGCCAGCAGCTTAACGGGACTAGAAGGGGCGGGAGAGTTCTTC. This sequence joins TRBV7-9 and TRBJ2-1, with TRBD2 identical over 8 bases. The CDR3 loop spans 15 amino acids. Trimming removed 2 bases from V and 14 bases from J; junction bases left unmatched: 14. Germline V CDR1 and CDR2: SEHNR, FQNEAQ (reference sequence).

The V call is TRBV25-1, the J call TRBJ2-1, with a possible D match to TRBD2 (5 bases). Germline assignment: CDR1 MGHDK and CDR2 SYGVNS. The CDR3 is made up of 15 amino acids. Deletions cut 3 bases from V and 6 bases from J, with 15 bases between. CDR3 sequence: CASSDHVTRTNEQFF. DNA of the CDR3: TGTGCCAGCAGTGATCATGTCACTAGAACCAATGAGCAGTTCTTC.

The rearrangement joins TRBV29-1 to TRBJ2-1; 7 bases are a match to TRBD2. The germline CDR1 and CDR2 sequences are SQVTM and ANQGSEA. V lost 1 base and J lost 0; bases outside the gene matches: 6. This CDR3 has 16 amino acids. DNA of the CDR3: TGCAGCGTTGAAGCATACCGGGGGGTCTCCTACAATGAGCAGTTCTTC. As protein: CSVEAYRGVSYNEQFF.

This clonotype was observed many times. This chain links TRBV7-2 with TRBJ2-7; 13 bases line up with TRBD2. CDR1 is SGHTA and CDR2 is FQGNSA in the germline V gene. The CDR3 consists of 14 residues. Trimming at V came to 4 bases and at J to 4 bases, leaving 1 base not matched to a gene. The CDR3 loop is CASSSTSGGYEQYF. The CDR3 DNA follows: TGTGCCAGCAGCTCGACTAGCGGGGGGTACGAGCAGTACTTC.

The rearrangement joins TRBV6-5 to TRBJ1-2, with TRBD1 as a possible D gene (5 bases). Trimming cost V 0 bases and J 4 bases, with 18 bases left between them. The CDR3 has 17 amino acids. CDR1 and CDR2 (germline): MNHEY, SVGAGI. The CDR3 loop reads CASSYSLSGTGGYGYTF. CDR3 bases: TGTGCCAGCAGTTACTCGCTCTCCGGGACGGGGGGCTATGGCTACACCTTC.

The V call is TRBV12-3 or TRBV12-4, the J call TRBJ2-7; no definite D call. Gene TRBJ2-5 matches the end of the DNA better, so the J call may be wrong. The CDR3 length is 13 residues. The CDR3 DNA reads TGTGCCAGCAGTTTAGGGTTCCGGGAGACCCAGTACTTC. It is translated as CASSLGFRETQYF.

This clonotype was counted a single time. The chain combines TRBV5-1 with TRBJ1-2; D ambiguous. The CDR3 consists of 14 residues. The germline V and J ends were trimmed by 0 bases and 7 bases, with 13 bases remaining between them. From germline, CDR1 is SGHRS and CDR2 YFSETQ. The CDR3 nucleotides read TGCGCCAGCAGCTTGGATGGAGGGAACGCTGGCTACACCTTC. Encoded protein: CASSLDGGNAGYTF.

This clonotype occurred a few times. The CDR3, as DNA: TGTGCCAGCAGTGGGGGAGGGAATACGCAGTATTTT. The encoded protein is CASSGGGNTQYF. This chain uses TRBV25-1 with TRBJ2-3; TRBD2 agrees at 7 bases. V shed 4 bases, J shed 7 bases, and the junction held 2 bases outside the gene matches. This CDR3 is built from 12 residues. Germline CDR1 and CDR2: MGHDK and SYGVNS.

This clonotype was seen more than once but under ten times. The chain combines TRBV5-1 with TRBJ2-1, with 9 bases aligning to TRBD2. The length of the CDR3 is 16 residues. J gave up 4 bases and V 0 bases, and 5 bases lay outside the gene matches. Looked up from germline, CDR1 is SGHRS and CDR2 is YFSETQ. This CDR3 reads CASSLAAGGKYNEQFF. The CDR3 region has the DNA TGCGCCAGCAGCTTGGCAGCGGGGGGCAAATACAATGAGCAGTTCTTC.

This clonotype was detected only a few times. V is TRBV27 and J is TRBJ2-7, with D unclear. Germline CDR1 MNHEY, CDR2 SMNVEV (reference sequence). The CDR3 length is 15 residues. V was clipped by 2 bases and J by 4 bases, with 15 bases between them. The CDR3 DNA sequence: TGTGCCAGCAGTTTAGCCCCGGGTCGAATATACGAGCAGTACTTC. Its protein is CASSLAPGRIYEQYF.

CDR3 nucleotide sequence: TGCAGTGCTAGAGATCCTAAGGGACTAGCTTCAGTCAATGAGCAGTTCTTC. Translated, it gives CSARDPKGLASVNEQFF. The chain joins TRBV20-1 to TRBJ2-1; 9 positions match TRBD2. This CDR3 contains 17 residues. From germline, CDR1 is DFQATT and CDR2 SNEGSKA (reference sequence). J was trimmed by 6 bases and V by 0 bases; bases with no gene match: 12.

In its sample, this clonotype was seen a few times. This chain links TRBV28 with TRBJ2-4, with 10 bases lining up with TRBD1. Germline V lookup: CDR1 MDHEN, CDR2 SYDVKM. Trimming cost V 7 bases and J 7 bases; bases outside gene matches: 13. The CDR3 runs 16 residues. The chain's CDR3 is CASTRVGGTGANIQYF. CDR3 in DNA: TGTGCCAGCACAAGGGTCGGCGGGACAGGGGCTAACATTCAGTACTTC.

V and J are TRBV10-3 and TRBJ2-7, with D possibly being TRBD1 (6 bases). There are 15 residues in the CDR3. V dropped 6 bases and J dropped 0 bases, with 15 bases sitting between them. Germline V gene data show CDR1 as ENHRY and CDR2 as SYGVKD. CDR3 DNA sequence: TGTGCCATCAGCGAGGCGGACAGCCGCTCCTACGAGCAGTACTTC. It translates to CAISEADSRSYEQYF.

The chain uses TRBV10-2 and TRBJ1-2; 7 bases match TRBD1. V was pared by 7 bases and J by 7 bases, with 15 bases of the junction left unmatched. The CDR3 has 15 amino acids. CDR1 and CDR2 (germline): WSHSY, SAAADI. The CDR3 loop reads CASILRPGQSFGYTF. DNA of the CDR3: TGCGCCAGCATTCTCCGCCCGGGACAGAGCTTTGGCTACACCTTC.